This T cell receptor beta chain was identified during a study of regulatory T cells in long-lasting Graves disease. There are 15 residues in the CDR3. CDR1 is MNHNS and CDR2 is SASEGT in the germline V gene. The time point is: persistent/refractory GD, antithyroid drugs over 5 years with positive TRAb. After RNA was extracted from PBMCs, the TCR library was made from it. This clonotype was recorded a few times. The germline gene is not matched at one end of the junction; a read error may be the cause. TCR beta libraries were built with iRepertoire HTBI primers and Arm-PCR of CDR3 regions. Each CDR3 protein gets one entry after TCRdb re-called the multiplex PCR reads with MiXCR. The top ten hold approximately 26% of the sample, which has 420,000 or so distinct CDR3 sequences, 20% to 25% seen once.

The material was peripheral blood mononuclear cells (PBMCs), obtained when the disease was refractory, from a patient treated with antithyroid drugs. The chain recombines TRBV6-1 with TRBJ2-2; 8 bases match TRBD1. This receptor was identified in a female donor with Graves disease. The CDR3 bases are TGCGCCAGCAGGAGGGACAGGACGAACACCGGGGAGCTGTTTTTT. It encodes CASRRDRTNTGELFF.